The source of this T cell receptor beta chain is a study of blood T cell repertoires in COVID-19. About the research overall: The United States, Italy and Spain were the sources of the acute and convalescent COVID-19 samples.

Germline loops: CDR1 MNHEY, CDR2 SMNVEV (reference sequence). The CDR3 loop spans 15 amino acids. Trimming removed 7 bases at V and 0 bases at J, with 10 bases between. In the source study's methods: Amplification from reference gene primers served as the basis for estimated nucleated cell counts. Profiling relied on immunoSEQ multiplex PCR, and the TCRdb table lists in-frame clones only, not all of them. V and J calls and clone size are those listed in that table; D and trimming were worked out from the DNA. The data hold about 99,000 clones, with roughly nine tenths observed a single time. The sample was peripheral blood. This sequence joins TRBV27 and TRBJ1-6; possible D gene TRBD1, 5 bases. The sequence was collected from a human donor in a cohort sampled during active COVID-19. The CDR3 here is CASKFDSSYNSPLHF. The CDR3 DNA reads TGTGCCAGCAAGTTCGACAGCTCCTATAATTCACCCCTCCACTTT.